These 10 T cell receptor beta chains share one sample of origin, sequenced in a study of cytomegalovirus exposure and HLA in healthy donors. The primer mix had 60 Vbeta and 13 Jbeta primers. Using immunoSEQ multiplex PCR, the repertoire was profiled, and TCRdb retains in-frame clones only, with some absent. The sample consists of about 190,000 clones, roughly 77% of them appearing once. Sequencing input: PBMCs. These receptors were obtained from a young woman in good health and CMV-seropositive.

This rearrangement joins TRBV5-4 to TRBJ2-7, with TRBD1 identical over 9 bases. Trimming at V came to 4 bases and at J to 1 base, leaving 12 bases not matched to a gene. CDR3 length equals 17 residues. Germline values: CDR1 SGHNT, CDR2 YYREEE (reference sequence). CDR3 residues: CASSPAPGQGKSYEQYF. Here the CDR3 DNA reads TGTGCCAGCAGCCCGGCACCGGGACAGGGAAAGTCCTACGAGCAGTACTTC. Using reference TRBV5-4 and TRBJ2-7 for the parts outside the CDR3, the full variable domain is ETGVTQSPTHLIKTRGQQVTLRCSSQSGHNTVSWYQQALGQGPQFIFQYYREEENGRGNFPPRFSGLQFPNYSSELNVNALELDDSALYLCASSPAPGQGKSYEQYFGPGTRLTVT.

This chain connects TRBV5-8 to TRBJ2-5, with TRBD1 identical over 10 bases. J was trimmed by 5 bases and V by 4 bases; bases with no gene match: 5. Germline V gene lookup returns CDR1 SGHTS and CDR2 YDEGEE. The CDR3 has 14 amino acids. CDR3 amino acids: CASSRTGGMETQYF. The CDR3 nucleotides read TGTGCCAGCAGCCGGACAGGGGGAATGGAGACCCAGTACTTC.

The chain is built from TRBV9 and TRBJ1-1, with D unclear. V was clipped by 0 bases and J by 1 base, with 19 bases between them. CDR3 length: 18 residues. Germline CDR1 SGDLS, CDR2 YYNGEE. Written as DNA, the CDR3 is TGTGCCAGCAGCGTAGAAAGGCTCGCGGCCGCTGGGAACACTGAAGCTTTCTTT. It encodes CASSVERLAAAGNTEAFF.

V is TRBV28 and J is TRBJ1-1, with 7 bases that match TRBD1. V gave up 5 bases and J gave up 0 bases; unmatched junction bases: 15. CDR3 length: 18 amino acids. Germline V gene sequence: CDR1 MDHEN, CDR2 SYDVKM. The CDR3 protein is CASSGAPGQNVMNTEAFF. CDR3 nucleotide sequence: TGTGCCAGCAGTGGGGCGCCGGGACAGAACGTGATGAACACTGAAGCTTTCTTT.

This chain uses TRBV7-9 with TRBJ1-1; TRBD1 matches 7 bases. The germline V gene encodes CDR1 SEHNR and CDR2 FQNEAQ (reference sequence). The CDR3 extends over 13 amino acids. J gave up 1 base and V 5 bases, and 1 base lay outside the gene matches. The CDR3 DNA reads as TGTGCCAGCAGCCGACAGGGGAACACTGAAGCTTTCTTT. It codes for CASSRQGNTEAFF. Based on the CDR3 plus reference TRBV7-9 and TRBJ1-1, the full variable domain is DTGVSQNPRHKITKRGQNVTFRCDPISEHNRLYWYRQTLGQGPEFLTYFQNEAQLEKSRLLSDRFSAERPKGSFSTLEIQRTEQGDSAMYLCASSRQGNTEAFFGQGTRLTVV.

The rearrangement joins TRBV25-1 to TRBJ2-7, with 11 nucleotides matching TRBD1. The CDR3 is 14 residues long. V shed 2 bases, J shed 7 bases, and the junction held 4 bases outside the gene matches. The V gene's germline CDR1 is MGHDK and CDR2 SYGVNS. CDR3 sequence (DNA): TGTGCCAGCAGTGAAGGACAGGGGGCGGAGGAGCAGTACTTC. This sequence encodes CASSEGQGAEEQYF.

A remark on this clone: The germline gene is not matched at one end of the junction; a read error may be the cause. In DNA, the CDR3 is TGTGCCAGCGGCGTAGAGAGTTGGGCTAGCGGGTACTACGAGCAGTACTTC. This translates into CASGVESWASGYYEQYF. The J gene is TRBJ2-7, the V gene TRBV9; 8 bases line up with TRBD2. Germline V CDR1 and CDR2: SGDLS, YYNGEE. The CDR3 loop spans 17 amino acids.

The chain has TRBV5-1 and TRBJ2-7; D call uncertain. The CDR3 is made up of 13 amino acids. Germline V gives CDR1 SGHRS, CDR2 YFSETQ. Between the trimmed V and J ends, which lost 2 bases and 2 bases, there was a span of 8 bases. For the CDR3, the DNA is TGCGCCAGCAGCTTCTATCTAGCCTACGAGCAGTACTTC. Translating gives CASSFYLAYEQYF. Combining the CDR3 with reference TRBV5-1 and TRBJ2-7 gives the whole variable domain KAGVTQTPRYLIKTRGQQVTLSCSPISGHRSVSWYQQTPGQGLQFLFEYFSETQRNKGNFPGRFSGRQFSNSRSEMNVSTLELGDSALYLCASSFYLAYEQYFGPGTRLTVT.

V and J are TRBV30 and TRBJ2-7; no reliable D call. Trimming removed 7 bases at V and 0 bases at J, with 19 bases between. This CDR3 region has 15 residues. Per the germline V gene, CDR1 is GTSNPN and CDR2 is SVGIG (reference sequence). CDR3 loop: CASPDRPRGSYEQYF. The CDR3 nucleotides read TGTGCCTCCCCTGACCGTCCGAGAGGCTCCTACGAGCAGTACTTC.

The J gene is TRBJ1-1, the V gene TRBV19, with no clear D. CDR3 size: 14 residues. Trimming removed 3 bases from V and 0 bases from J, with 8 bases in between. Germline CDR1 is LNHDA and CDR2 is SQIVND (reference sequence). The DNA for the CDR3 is TGTGCCAGTAGTATCGCGTCACTGAACACTGAAGCTTTCTTT. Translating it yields CASSIASLNTEAFF. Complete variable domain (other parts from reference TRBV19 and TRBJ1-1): DGGITQSPKYLFRKEGQNVTLSCEQNLNHDAMYWYRQDPGQGLRLIYYSQIVNDFQKGDIAEGYSVSREKKESFPLTVTSAQKNPTAFYLCASSIASLNTEAFFGQGTRLTVV.